The present entry profiles one T cell receptor (beta chain) with its context. Its antigen is unknown. Clones were sequenced by immunoSEQ multiplex PCR, and TCRdb holds only the in-frame ones, with some missing. In the table there are about 2.5 million clones, about nine tenths of which are singletons. CDR3 length: 13 residues. Deletions cut 5 bases from V and 6 bases from J, with 13 bases between. Germline loops: CDR1 SGHNT, CDR2 YENEEA. This sample is drawn from a study of shared clonotypes between healthy human individuals. Regarding the study as a whole: The low donor count limited represented genetic and exposure-history diversity.

This receptor was obtained from a man between 18 and 35 years old in good health. Some clones in this sample may be carry-over from other donors' samples. The rearrangement joins TRBV11-3 to TRBJ2-5, with D perhaps matching TRBD1 (5 bases). Specimen: naive CD4+ T cells from PBMCs. Subset of the sample: CD45RA+ positively selected. CDR3 nucleotide sequence: TGTGCCAGCAGCGAAGGGGTATTGAAGACCCAGTACTTC. It yields the protein CASSEGVLKTQYF. Full variable domain (outside the CDR3, taken from reference TRBV11-3 and TRBJ2-5): EAGVVQSPRYKIIEKKQPVAFWCNPISGHNTLYWYLQNLGQGPELLIRYENEEAVDDSQLPKDRFSAERLKGVDSTLKIQPAELGDSAVYLCASSEGVLKTQYFGPGTRLLVL.